The 4 T cell receptor beta chains below were found in one sample sequenced in a study of blood T cells in healthy people across ages. PCR was performed a second time for about 6 to 12 cycles using a sample-barcoded 5' primer and a J-beta primer mix. Each CDR3 protein gets one entry after TCRdb re-called the 5' RACE reads with MiXCR. The data show more than 600,000 distinct CDR3 sequences, approximately 25% seen once. A further study also used this sample, focusing on T cells of mothers and their children.

Sequencing was done on a sample of blood. The origin of the receptors is a boy under 18 in good health.

The chain has TRBV5-1 and TRBJ1-2; 7 bases map to TRBD1. The CDR3 is made up of 15 amino acids. Germline CDR1 is SGHRS and CDR2 is YFSETQ. V was pared by 4 bases and J by 4 bases, with 10 bases of the junction left unmatched. The CDR3 sequence: CASSPPRDSSYGYTF. The CDR3 DNA reads as TGCGCCAGCAGCCCACCACGGGACAGCAGCTATGGCTACACCTTC.

This clonotype has more than one count but fewer than ten. This sequence joins TRBV15 and TRBJ2-5; D not resolved. V shed 3 bases and J shed 5 bases, with 4 bases lying between them. Germline lookup yields CDR1 LNHNV and CDR2 YYDKDF (reference sequence). CDR3 length: 11 amino acids. The CDR3 protein is CATSSGETQYF. As DNA, the CDR3 is TGTGCCACCAGCAGCGGTGAGACCCAGTACTTC. The whole variable domain, filled in from reference TRBV15 and TRBJ2-5, reads DAMVIQNPRYQVTQFGKPVTLSCSQTLNHNVMYWYQQKSSQAPKLLFHYYDKDFNNEADTPDNFQSRRPNTSFCFLDIRSPGLGDTAMYLCATSSGETQYFGPGTRLLVL.

This clonotype was observed a few times. The V and J genes are TRBV6-1 and TRBJ2-3; maybe TRBD2 (6 bases). Germline V lookup: CDR1 MNHNS, CDR2 SASEGT. V shed 3 bases and J shed 2 bases, with 18 bases lying between them. CDR3 length: 17 amino acids. CDR3 nucleotides: TGTGCCAGCAGTGAGATCGAGCCGGGAGTATTCACAGATACGCAGTATTTT. Encoded protein: CASSEIEPGVFTDTQYF.

This clonotype appeared a few times. The chain links TRBV12-3 or TRBV12-4 to TRBJ2-3, with D perhaps assigned TRBD1 or TRBD2 (5 bases each). The CDR3 loop spans 13 amino acids. V lost 3 bases and J lost 6, with 10 bases in between. The CDR3 protein is CASSFYRRDTQYF. CDR3 in DNA: TGTGCCAGCAGTTTTTACAGGAGGGATACGCAGTATTTT.